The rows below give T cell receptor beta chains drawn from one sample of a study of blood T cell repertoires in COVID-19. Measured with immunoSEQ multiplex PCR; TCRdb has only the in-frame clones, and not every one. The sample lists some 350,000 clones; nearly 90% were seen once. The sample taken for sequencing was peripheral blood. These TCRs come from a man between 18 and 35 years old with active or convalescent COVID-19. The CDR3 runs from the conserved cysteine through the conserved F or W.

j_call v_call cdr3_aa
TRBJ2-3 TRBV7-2 CASSLYGGSTDTQYF
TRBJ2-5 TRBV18 CASSPAGDRETQYF
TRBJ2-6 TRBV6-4 CASSPGQGQGGANVLTF
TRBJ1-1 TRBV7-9 CASSLAGGNDPDTEAFF
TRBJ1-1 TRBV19 CASSRQANTEAFF
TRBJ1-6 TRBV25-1 CASTRQGFSPLHF
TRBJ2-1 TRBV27 CASSPWGHSYNEQFF
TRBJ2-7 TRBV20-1 CSASAPRGGSSYEQYF
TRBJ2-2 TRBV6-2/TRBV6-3 CASSYFRGRRGDGELFF
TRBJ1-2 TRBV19 CASSSGFGDYGYTF
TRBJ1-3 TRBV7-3 CASSPGTPHAGNTIYF
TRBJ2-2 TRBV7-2 CASSLDVRGGTGELFF
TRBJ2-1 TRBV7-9 CASSPGTGYYNEQFF
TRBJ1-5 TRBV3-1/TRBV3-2 CASSPDRVSNQPQHF
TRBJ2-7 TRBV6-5 CASRTGGSYEQYF
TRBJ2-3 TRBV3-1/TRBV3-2 CASSQDSTSGCNSTDTQYF
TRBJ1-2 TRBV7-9 CASSTMADRVDGYTF
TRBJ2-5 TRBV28 CASSFQTGAWETQYF
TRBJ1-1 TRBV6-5 CASSYWTGTTEAFF
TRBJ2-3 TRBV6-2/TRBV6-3 CASSQGLARRDTQYF
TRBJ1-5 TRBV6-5 CASSRGGAQPQHF
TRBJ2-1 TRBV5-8 CASSLQLGRSYNEQFF
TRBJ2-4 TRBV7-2 CASSSQGLAENIQYF
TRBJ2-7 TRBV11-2 CASSLDFSASSYEQYF
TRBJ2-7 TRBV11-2 CASSPIRTGRSYEQYF
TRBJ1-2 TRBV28 CASSLAGVDYGYTF
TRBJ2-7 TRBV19 CASSQLPGQGSEQYF
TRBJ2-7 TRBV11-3 CASSPGAGQGPYEQYF
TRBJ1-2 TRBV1 CTSSPLQTGRNYGYTF
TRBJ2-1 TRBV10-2 CASSESRGPSYNEQFF
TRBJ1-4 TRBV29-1 CSVGQGDEKLFF
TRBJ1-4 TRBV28 CASSSVPVTNEKLFF
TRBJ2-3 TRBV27 CASSLSKPSGRSGAQYF
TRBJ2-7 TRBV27 CASSIDRYSYEQYF
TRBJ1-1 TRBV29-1 CSARTGGVTEAFF
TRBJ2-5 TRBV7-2 CASSRAGAETQYF
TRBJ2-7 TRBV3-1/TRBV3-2 CASSPGTSGRLKQYF
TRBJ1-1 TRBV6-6 CASSFPGNTEAFF
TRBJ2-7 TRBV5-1 CASSLFGTGFEQYF
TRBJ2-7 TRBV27 CASSLTGLAGSYEQYF
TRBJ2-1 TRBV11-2 CASSYTGSSYNEQFF
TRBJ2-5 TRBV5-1 CASSLVVGVTQYF
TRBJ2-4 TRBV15 CATSRDTGQKNIQYF
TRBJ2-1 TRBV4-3 CASSQFGAGDDEQFF
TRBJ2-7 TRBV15 CATSRTATGGFEQYF
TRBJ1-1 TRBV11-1 CASRRDRDTEAFF
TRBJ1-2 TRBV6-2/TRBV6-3 CASSPGTSHMYGGYTF
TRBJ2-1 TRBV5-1 CASSPRDSWNNEQFF
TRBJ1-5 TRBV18 CASSPRGFGQPQHF
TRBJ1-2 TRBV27 CASSGRTGNDYGYTF
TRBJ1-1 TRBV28 CASSLGGGMDTEAFF
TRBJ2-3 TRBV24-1 CATSDRREGGSDTQYF
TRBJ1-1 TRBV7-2 CASSSQGAWEAFF
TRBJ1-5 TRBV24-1 CATSDARTVSNQPQHF
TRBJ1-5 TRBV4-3 CASSQRHPNQPQHF
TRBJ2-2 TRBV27 CASTSRGGPGELFF
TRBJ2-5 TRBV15 CATSRDQGTETQYF
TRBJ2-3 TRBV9 CASSNRQGSETSDTQYF
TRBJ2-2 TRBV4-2 CASSQVRAPDGELFF